These 4 T cell receptor beta chains share one sample of origin, sequenced in a study of T cells in Graves' hyperthyroidism and ophthalmopathy. The source material, RNA transcripts, was used to amplify TCR beta CDR3 regions. First-round RT-PCR with HTBI primers amplified the TCR CDR3 region. MiXCR was run by TCRdb on the multiplex PCR reads, yielding one entry per CDR3 protein. The sample lists about 500,000 distinct CDR3 sequences, 40% to 50% occurring once. Sequenced material: peripheral blood or thyroid tissue (not recorded which). The receptors derive from an adult woman with Graves' disease, either hyperthyroidism or ophthalmopathy (not recorded which).

Concerning this clonotype: At one end, the junction sequence differs from germline, possibly due to a read error. This chain joins TRBV10-3 and TRBJ1-1; the match to TRBD1 covers 8 bases. From germline, CDR1 is ENHRY and CDR2 SYGVKD. The CDR3 totals 14 residues. The CDR3 protein is CATSDTGTGVEAFF. The CDR3 DNA sequence: TGTGCCACCAGTGACACCGGGACAGGTGTTGAAGCTTTCTTT.

Many counts were recorded for this clonotype. The chain carries TRBV6-5 and TRBJ1-1, with D unclear. The V end was cut by 0 bases, the J end by 1 base, with 9 bases between. The CDR3 is 15 amino acids. Germline loops: CDR1 MNHEY, CDR2 SVGAGI. Here the CDR3 DNA reads TGTGCCAGCAGTTACTCGACACGGCAGAACACTGAAGCTTTCTTT. Translating it yields CASSYSTRQNTEAFF.

This clonotype was seen at least ten times. The CDR3 loop reads CASTLGWPGDNSPLHF. The CDR3 DNA is TGTGCCAGTACCCTGGGGTGGCCAGGGGATAATTCACCCCTCCACTTT. The rearrangement links TRBV19 to TRBJ1-6, with D possibly TRBD1 on 6 matching bases. Germline loops: CDR1 LNHDA, CDR2 SQIVND (reference sequence). V lost 7 bases and J 5 bases, leaving 18 bases between the germline ends. The length of the CDR3 is 16 residues.

J is TRBJ1-5 and V is TRBV15; D is possibly TRBD1 (6 bases). The CDR3 contains 15 residues. Trimming cost V 2 bases and J 8 bases, with 16 bases left between them. Germline V gives CDR1 LNHNV, CDR2 YYDKDF (reference sequence). In DNA, the CDR3 is TGTGCCACCAGCAGAACTGGGGGGCGCTTAGAGCCCCAGCATTTT. Encoded protein: CATSRTGGRLEPQHF.